The rows below give T cell receptor beta chains drawn from one sample of a study of human T cells and chemical hapten exposure. TCRdb itself ran the RACE reads through MiXCR, one entry per CDR3 protein. The data hold under 75,000 distinct CDR3 sequences, with about 9% observed a single time. This sample comprised whole blood, obtained in connection with sensitization to the hapten diphenylcyclopropenone (DPC). Receptors were obtained from a woman aged 50 to 65 with alopecia areata. Some clones in this sample may be carry-over from other donors' samples. Each CDR3 is given with its conserved first and last residue. The D gene is left open where the match is weak. Only some rows state a clone size, as once, few, many or a class for expanded clones.

many,TRBV2,TRBJ1-6,NA,TGTGCCAGCAGTGATGTCGGTTCACCCCTCCACTTT,CASSDVGSPLHF
NA,TRBV7-9,TRBJ2-5,TRBD1,TGTGCCAGCAACGGAAGACAGGGGGCTGTGGAGACCCAGTACTTC,CASNGRQGAVETQYF
NA,TRBV4-2,TRBJ2-7,TRBD1,TGTGCCAGCAACCACGGTCAGGGGGCATACGAGCAGTACTTC,CASNHGQGAYEQYF
NA,TRBV28,TRBJ1-1,NA,TGTGCCAGCAGTTTAGGGGGAGGGATTTTTGAAGCTTTCTTT,CASSLGGGIFEAFF
NA,TRBV3-1,TRBJ1-5,NA,TGTGCCAGCAGCCAAGGATTAGGGGGTCATCAGCCCCAGCATTTT,CASSQGLGGHQPQHF
many,TRBV7-2,TRBJ1-1,NA,TGTGCCAGCACCTTGGGGGGCGGGGGCACTGAAGCTTTCTTT,CASTLGGGGTEAFF
many,TRBV3-1,TRBJ1-6,NA,TGTGCCAGCAGCCAATCGACAGGCTCGGGATATAATTCACCCCTCCACTTT,CASSQSTGSGYNSPLHF
few,TRBV20-1,TRBJ2-3,TRBD1,TGCAGTGCTAAGGGACAGGGTACAGATACGCAGTATTTT,CSAKGQGTDTQYF
many,TRBV29-1,TRBJ2-2,NA,TGCAGCGTTGACCGGGACACGGGCACCGGGGAGCTGTTTTTT,CSVDRDTGTGELFF
few,TRBV4-1,TRBJ2-2,TRBD2,TGCGCCAGCAGCCAAGGTGCGGGGGGTCACACCGGGGAGCTGTTTTTT,CASSQGAGGHTGELFF
NA,TRBV7-2,TRBJ2-3,NA,TGTGCCAGCAGCTTCGGGATCCTCTCAGATACGCAGTATTTT,CASSFGILSDTQYF
few,TRBV2,TRBJ1-6,NA,TGTGCCAGCAGACAGGAGAGCTCCTATAATTCACCCCTCCACTTT,CASRQESSYNSPLHF
few,TRBV29-1,TRBJ2-1,TRBD2,TGCAGCGTTGAAACGGGGGGATACAATGAGCAGTTCTTC,CSVETGGYNEQFF
many,TRBV4-1,TRBJ1-4,NA,TGCGCCAGCAGCCAACCAGGAGAAAAACTGTTTTTT,CASSQPGEKLFF
few,TRBV25-1,TRBJ2-7,TRBD2,TGTGCCAGCAGTGGTCTAGCGGGAGCAGCCTACGAGCAGTACTTC,CASSGLAGAAYEQYF
NA,TRBV2,TRBJ2-1,TRBD1,TGTGCCAGCAGTGACTCCGGGACAGGGCCCTACAATGAGCAGTTCTTC,CASSDSGTGPYNEQFF
few,TRBV6-1,TRBJ1-4,NA,TGTGCCAGCAGTGAATACACGTCAACTAATGAAAAACTGTTTTTT,CASSEYTSTNEKLFF
few,TRBV6-5,TRBJ1-2,NA,TGTGCCAGCAGAATCGGACAAAATGGGTATGGCTACACCTTC,CASRIGQNGYGYTF
few,TRBV7-9,TRBJ2-2,NA,TGTGCCAGCACTCCAGACATGGGGGCCGCGAACACCGGGGAGCTGTTTTTT,CASTPDMGAANTGELFF
NA,TRBV5-1,TRBJ2-3,NA,TGCGCCAGCAGCTTGGGTCCTTCGGTCGGCACAGATACGCAGTATTTT,CASSLGPSVGTDTQYF
few,TRBV24-1,TRBJ2-2,TRBD1,TGTGCCACCAGGCCACAGGGGTCGGGGGAGCTGTTTTTT,CATRPQGSGELFF
few,TRBV7-2,TRBJ2-7,NA,TGTGCCAGCACCCCCACGTGGGGGGAGCAGTACTTC,CASTPTWGEQYF
many,TRBV20-1,TRBJ2-3,NA,TGCAGTGCTGAAAACAGGGATACGCAGTATTTT,CSAENRDTQYF
few,TRBV6-5,TRBJ2-7,TRBD2,TGTGCCAGCAGTTACGGCGGGGGGACGTACGAGCAGTACTTC,CASSYGGGTYEQYF
many,TRBV12-3/TRBV12-4,TRBJ1-3,NA,TGTGCCAGCAGTCTATCTGGAAACACCATATATTTT,CASSLSGNTIYF
NA,TRBV6-5,TRBJ1-2,NA,TGTGCCAGCAGTTACTTTGGGGCAAAAGGCTACACCTTC,CASSYFGAKGYTF
once,TRBV5-6,TRBJ1-2,NA,TGTGCCAGCAGCTTGGAGCGTGCAGGGGACGGCTATGGCTACACCTTC,CASSLERAGDGYGYTF
few,TRBV10-3,TRBJ2-3,NA,TGTGCCATCAGTGAGCCTCGGGGAAGGTCCGGCACAGATACGCAGTATTTT,CAISEPRGRSGTDTQYF
few,TRBV10-3,TRBJ1-5,NA,TGTGCCATCAGTGAGTCGAACCCAGGGAGCAATCAGCCCCAGCATTTT,CAISESNPGSNQPQHF
many,TRBV7-2,TRBJ1-6,NA,TGTGCCAGCACCCCTGGGCAGGGGCGAAATTCACCCCTCCACTTT,CASTPGQGRNSPLHF
many,TRBV29-1,TRBJ1-3,NA,TGCAGCGTTGATTCAGCTGGTTCTGGAAACACCATATATTTT,CSVDSAGSGNTIYF
many,TRBV6-6,TRBJ1-1,NA,TGTGCCAGCAGTTACTCAGGCGACAAAGCTTTCTTT,CASSYSGDKAFF
few,TRBV7-2,TRBJ2-3,NA,TGTGCCAGCAGGGTTGGGACCTACCCCGATACGCAGTATTTT,CASRVGTYPDTQYF
many,TRBV12-3/TRBV12-4,TRBJ1-5,NA,TGTGCCAGCAGCTCAGGGGGCAATCAGCCCCAGCATTTT,CASSSGGNQPQHF
many,TRBV7-2,TRBJ2-7,NA,TGTGCCAGCAGCTCGAGCGGGTACTCCTACGAGCAGTACTTC,CASSSSGYSYEQYF
few,TRBV11-2,TRBJ2-1,NA,TGTGCCAGCGGACCGGGAGTTGTGGGGTTCTTC,CASGPGVVGFF
few,TRBV12-3/TRBV12-4,TRBJ1-5,NA,TGTGCCAGCAGTACCCAGGGCGTCAATCAGCCCCAGCATTTT,CASSTQGVNQPQHF
many,TRBV20-1,TRBJ2-1,NA,TGCAGTGCCTCTCAGGGGATAGCATTTAATGAGCAGTTCTTC,CSASQGIAFNEQFF
NA,TRBV3-1,TRBJ2-7,NA,TGTGCCAGCAGCCGGGCCCAGGTTGGGCGGCGCTCCTACGAGCAGTACTTC,CASSRAQVGRRSYEQYF
many,TRBV7-6,TRBJ1-6,TRBD1,TGTGCCAGCAGCTCGGACAGGGGGACCCTCCACTTT,CASSSDRGTLHF
many,TRBV20-1,TRBJ1-1,TRBD1,TGCAGTGCTCCCCGTAAAGCTACAGGGGCCAACACTGAAGCTTTCTTT,CSAPRKATGANTEAFF
NA,TRBV20-1,TRBJ2-5,NA,TGCAGTGCCACCCAATGGGGGCGGAGTCAAGAGACCCAGTACTTC,CSATQWGRSQETQYF
few,TRBV28,TRBJ2-7,NA,TGTGCCAGCAGTTTCAGGTCAGCGGTCTACGAGCAGTACTTC,CASSFRSAVYEQYF
few,TRBV11-2,TRBJ1-1,TRBD1,TGTGCCAGCAGCTTCCAGACAGGGGGCACTGAAGCTTTCTTT,CASSFQTGGTEAFF
NA,TRBV7-2,TRBJ2-7,NA,TGTGCCAGCAGCTTACAGCGGACGAGCTCCTACGAGCAGTACTTC,CASSLQRTSSYEQYF
many,TRBV5-4,TRBJ1-3,NA,TGTGCCAGCAGCCTTGAACAGGGTGCTGGAAACACCATATATTTT,CASSLEQGAGNTIYF
many,TRBV7-6,TRBJ1-1,NA,TGTGCCAGCAGCTCCGCGGAGCACACTGAAGCTTTCTTT,CASSSAEHTEAFF
many,TRBV4-2,TRBJ1-1,NA,TGTGCCAGCAGCCCGAACGCAGGTGAAGCTTTCTTT,CASSPNAGEAFF
NA,TRBV15,TRBJ2-3,TRBD2,TGTGCCACCAGCGGGACTAGCGGGACAGATACGCAGTATTTT,CATSGTSGTDTQYF
many,TRBV6-6,TRBJ1-4,NA,TGTGCCAGCAGTTCCTTAAATGAAAAACTGTTTTTT,CASSSLNEKLFF